This TCR beta chain was profiled in a study of blood T cells in healthy people across ages. About the study: Per two T cells, template switching captured roughly one barcoded beta molecule. The study, taken as a whole, reports: Estimates of diversity drawn from one million T cells were considered underestimates. Unsorted PBMCs prevented conclusive naive versus antigen-experienced comparison.

This clonotype turned up a few times. What it recognizes is unknown. Primed by a sample-barcoded 5' primer and a J-beta primer mix, a second PCR proceeded for 7 to 11 cycles. TCRdb passed the 5' RACE reads through MiXCR, listing each CDR3 protein once. The profile shows 700,000 to 1,000,000 distinct CDR3 sequences, 44% of them singletons. V shed 6 bases and J shed 4 bases, with 20 bases lying between them. The CDR3 is 16 residues long. The germline gives CDR1 MNHEY, CDR2 SMNVEV (reference sequence). This clonotype was sampled from a man aged 55 to 70 in good health. The rearrangement uses TRBV27 and TRBJ2-3; D tentatively reads TRBD1 or TRBD2 (6 bases each). Source material: blood. CDR3 loop: CASSRLGGRAADTQYF. CDR3 in DNA: TGTGCCAGCAGCCGTCTCGGGGGCAGGGCTGCAGATACGCAGTATTTT.